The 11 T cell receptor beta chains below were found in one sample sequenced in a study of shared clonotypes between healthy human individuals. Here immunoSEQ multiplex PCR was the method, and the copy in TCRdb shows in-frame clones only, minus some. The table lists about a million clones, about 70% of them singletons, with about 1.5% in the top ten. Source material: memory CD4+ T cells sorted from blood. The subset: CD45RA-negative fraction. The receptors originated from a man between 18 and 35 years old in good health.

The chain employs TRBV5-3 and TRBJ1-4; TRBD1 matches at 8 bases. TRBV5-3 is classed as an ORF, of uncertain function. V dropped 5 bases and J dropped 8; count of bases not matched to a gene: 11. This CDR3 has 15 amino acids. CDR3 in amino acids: CARSHDRGFREKLFF. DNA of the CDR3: TGTGCCAGAAGTCATGACAGGGGTTTTAGGGAAAAACTGTTTTTT.

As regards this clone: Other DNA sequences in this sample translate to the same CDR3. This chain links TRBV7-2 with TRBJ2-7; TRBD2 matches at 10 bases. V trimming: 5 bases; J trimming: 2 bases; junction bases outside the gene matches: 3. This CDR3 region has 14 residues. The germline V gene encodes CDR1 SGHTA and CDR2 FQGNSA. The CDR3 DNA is TGTGCCAGCAGCCGCACTAGCGGGACCTACGAGCAGTACTTC. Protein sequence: CASSRTSGTYEQYF.

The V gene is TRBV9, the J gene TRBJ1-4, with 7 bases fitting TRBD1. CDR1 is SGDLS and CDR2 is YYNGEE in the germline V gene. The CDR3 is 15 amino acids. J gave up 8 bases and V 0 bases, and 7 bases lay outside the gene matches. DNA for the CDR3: TGTGCCAGCAGCGTAGACCCAGGGGGGGTAGAAAAACTGTTTTTT. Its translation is CASSVDPGGVEKLFF.

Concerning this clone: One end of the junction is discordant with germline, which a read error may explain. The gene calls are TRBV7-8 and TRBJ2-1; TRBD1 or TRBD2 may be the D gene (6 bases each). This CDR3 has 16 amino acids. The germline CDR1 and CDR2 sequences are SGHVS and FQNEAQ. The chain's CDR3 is CASSLSTGAPYTEQFF. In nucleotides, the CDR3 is TGTGCCAGCAGCTTGAGTACGGGGGCCCCCTACACTGAGCAGTTCTTC.

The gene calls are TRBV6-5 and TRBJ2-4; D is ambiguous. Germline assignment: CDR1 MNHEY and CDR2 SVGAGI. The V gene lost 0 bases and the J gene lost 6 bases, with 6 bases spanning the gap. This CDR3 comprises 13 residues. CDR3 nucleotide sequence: TGTGCCAGCAGTTACTCGCACATAAACATTCAGTACTTC. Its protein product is CASSYSHINIQYF.

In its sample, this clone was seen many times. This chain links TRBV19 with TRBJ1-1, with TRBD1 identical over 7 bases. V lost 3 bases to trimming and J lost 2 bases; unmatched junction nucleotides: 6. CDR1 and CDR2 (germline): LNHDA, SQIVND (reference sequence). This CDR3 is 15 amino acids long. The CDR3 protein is CASSIFGTDNTEAFF. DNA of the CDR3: TGTGCCAGTAGTATCTTCGGGACAGATAACACTGAAGCTTTCTTT. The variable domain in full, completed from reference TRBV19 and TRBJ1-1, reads DGGITQSPKYLFRKEGQNVTLSCEQNLNHDAMYWYRQDPGQGLRLIYYSQIVNDFQKGDIAEGYSVSREKKESFPLTVTSAQKNPTAFYLCASSIFGTDNTEAFFGQGTRLTVV.

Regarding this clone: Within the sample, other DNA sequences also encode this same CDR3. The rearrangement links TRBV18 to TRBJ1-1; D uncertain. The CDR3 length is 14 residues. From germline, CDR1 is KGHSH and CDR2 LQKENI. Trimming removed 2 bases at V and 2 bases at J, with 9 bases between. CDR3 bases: TGTGCCAGCTCACCAGGCCTCGGAAACACTGAAGCTTTCTTT. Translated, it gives CASSPGLGNTEAFF. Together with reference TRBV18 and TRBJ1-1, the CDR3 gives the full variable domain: NAGVMQNPRHLVRRRGQEARLRCSPMKGHSHVYWYRQLPEEGLKFMVYLQKENIIDESGMPKERFSAEFPKEGPSILRIQQVVRGDSAAYFCASSPGLGNTEAFFGQGTRLTVV.

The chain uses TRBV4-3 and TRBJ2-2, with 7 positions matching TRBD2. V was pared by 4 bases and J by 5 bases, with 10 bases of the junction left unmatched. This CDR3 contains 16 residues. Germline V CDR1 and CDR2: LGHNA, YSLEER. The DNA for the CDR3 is TGCGCCAGCAGCCTTATAATGGGGGAGGGGACCGGGGAGCTGTTTTTT. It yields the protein CASSLIMGEGTGELFF.

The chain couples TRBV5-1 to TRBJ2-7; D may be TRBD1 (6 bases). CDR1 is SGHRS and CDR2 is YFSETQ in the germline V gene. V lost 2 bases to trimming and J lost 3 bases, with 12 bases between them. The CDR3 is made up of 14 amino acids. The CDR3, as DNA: TGCGCCAGCAGCTTAACAGGGCCCGTCTACGAGCAGTACTTC. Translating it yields CASSLTGPVYEQYF.

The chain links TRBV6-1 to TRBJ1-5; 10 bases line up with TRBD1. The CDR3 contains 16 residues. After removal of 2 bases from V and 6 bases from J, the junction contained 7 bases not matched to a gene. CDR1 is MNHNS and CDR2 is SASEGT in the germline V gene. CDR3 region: CASSELKDRGPQPQHF. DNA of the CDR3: TGTGCCAGCAGTGAACTGAAAGACAGGGGGCCTCAGCCCCAGCATTTT.

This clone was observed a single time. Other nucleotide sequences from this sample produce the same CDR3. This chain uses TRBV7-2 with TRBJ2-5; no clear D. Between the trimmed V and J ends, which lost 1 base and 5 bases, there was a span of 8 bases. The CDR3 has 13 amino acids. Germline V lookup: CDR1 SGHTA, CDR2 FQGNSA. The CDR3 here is CASSLGLGETQYF. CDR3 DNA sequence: TGTGCCAGCAGCTTAGGCTTGGGGGAGACCCAGTACTTC.